This TCR beta chain originates from a study of T cell responses to AZD1222 COVID-19 vaccine. Profiled with immunoSEQ multiplex PCR; TCRdb holds only in-frame clones, not every one. The sample gives under 90,000 clones, approximately 83% of which show up once; about 1.3% is in the top ten. Germline lookup yields CDR1 GTSNPN and CDR2 SVGIG (reference sequence). J was trimmed by 6 bases and V by 6 bases; bases with no gene match: 11. The CDR3 extends over 14 amino acids. Note on this clone: Its antigen remains unknown.

Whole-study results and caveats: Two AZD1222 administrations were followed by greater Spike-specific TCR breadth and depth. White British donors predominated, females outnumbered males, and clonal diversity was possibly underestimated. Nearly half of spike-specific TCRs reportedly target variant regions that are unmutated in the B.1.351 and B.1.1.7 variants.

The chain couples TRBV30 to TRBJ1-2, with 9 bases lining up with TRBD1. The source material was peripheral blood, sampled 28 days after the second AZD1222 dose. This sequence was found in an adult who received the AZD1222 COVID-19 vaccine. The CDR3 DNA reads as TGTGCCTGTGAGGTAGTAGGACAGGGGAATGGCTACACCTTC. This encodes CACEVVGQGNGYTF.